This T cell receptor beta chain was found in a study of Graves' ophthalmopathy and Graves' hyperthyroidism. On this clonotype itself: Its antigen remains unidentified.

Amplified material comprised TCR beta CDR3 regions derived from RNA transcripts. RT-PCR in the first round used HTBI primers; a second-round multiplex PCR followed. TCRdb reprocessed the multiplex PCR reads with MiXCR, giving one entry per CDR3 protein. The table lists around 1,200,000 distinct CDR3 sequences, roughly 35% of them singletons. The CDR3 covers 16 residues. The germline gives CDR1 SNHLY, CDR2 FYNNEI. V shed 7 bases and J 0 bases; nucleotides not matched to a gene: 10. Additional autoimmune diseases, uncontrolled infections, pregnancy or lactation disqualified patients. The study, taken as a whole, reports: Most expanded thyroid clonotypes above 0.001 frequency also appeared in blood.

The sample consisted of peripheral blood or thyroid tissue (not recorded which). The source of this sequence is an adult man with Graves' hyperthyroidism. This chain connects TRBV2 to TRBJ2-3; 7 nucleotides agree with TRBD1. Here the CDR3 reads CASIGGLGLSTDTQYF. CDR3 DNA sequence: TGTGCCAGCATAGGGGGCCTGGGTTTGAGCACAGATACGCAGTATTTT.